Many counts were recorded for the clone carrying this T cell receptor beta chain. The data derive from a study of CD8 T cells in ankylosing spondylitis. V was cut by 1 base and J by 1 base, with 9 bases left in between. This CDR3 is built from 15 residues. Per the germline V gene, CDR1 is SGHVS and CDR2 is FQNEAQ. MiXCR, run by TCRdb on the 5' RACE reads, gives a single entry per CDR3 protein. The table includes around 120,000 distinct CDR3 sequences, around 9.3% detected once. The material sequenced was blood, either unsorted or a sorted T cell fraction (not recorded which). The rearrangement joins TRBV7-8 to TRBJ2-3; no firm D call. The receptor was isolated from a male donor with ankylosing spondylitis or in good health (not recorded which). The CDR3 coding sequence is TGTGCCAGCAGCTTAGGTGTCGTAGGCACAGATACGCAGTATTTT. Translated: CASSLGVVGTDTQYF. The variable domain in full, with the rest retrieved from reference TRBV7-8 and TRBJ2-3, is GAGVSQSPRYKVAKRGQDVALRCDPISGHVSLFWYQQALGQGPEFLTYFQNEAQLDKSGLPSDRFFAERPEGSVSTLKIQRTQQEDSAVYLCASSLGVVGTDTQYFGPGTRLTVL.